This TCR beta chain was identified during a study of T cells expressing NK-cell markers. Turning to the study itself: The TCR beta repertoires originated in sorted CD3+CD56+NKG2C+, CD3+CD56+NKG2C- and CD3+CD56-NKG2C+ T cells.

CDR1 is SQVTM and CDR2 is ANQGSEA in the germline V gene. The CDR3 runs to 13 residues. Reprocessing the 5' RACE reads, TCRdb reports a single entry for every CDR3 protein and omits DNA. Its clone listing holds 500,000 to 600,000 distinct CDR3 sequences. About this clonotype itself: Antigen unknown.

General study points: Top CD8+ clonotypes included the dominant CD3+CD56+NKG2C+ clonotypes in six donors.

The V and J genes are TRBV29-1 and TRBJ2-1. The material sequenced was blood T cells: a sorted CD56 or NKG2C T cell subset, CD4+ or CD8+ T cells, or bulk PBMC T cells (not recorded which). The clonotype comes from a man aged 18 to 30 in good health. CDR3 sequence reads: CSATHRGNNEQFF.